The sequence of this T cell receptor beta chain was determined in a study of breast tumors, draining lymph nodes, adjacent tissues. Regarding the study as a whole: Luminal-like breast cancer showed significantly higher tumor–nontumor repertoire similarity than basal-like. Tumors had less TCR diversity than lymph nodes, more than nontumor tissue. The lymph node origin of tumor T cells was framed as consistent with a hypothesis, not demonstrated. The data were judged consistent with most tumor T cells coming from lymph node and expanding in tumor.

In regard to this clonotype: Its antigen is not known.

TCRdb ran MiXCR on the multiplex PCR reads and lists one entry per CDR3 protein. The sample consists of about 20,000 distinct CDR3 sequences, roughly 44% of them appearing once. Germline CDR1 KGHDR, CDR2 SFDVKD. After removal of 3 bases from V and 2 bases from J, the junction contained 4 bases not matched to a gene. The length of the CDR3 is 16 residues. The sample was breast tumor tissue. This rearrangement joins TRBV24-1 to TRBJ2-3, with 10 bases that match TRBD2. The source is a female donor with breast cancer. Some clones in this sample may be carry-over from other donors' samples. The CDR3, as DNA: TGTGCCACCAGTGATAGCGGGGGGGCCCACACAGATACGCAGTATTTT. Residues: CATSDSGGAHTDTQYF.